One and the same sample provided the 8 T cell receptor beta chains below, sequenced in a study of shared clonotypes between healthy human individuals. The repertoire was sequenced with immunoSEQ multiplex PCR; TCRdb's copy has only in-frame clones and lacks some. The table shows approximately 940,000 clones, with about three quarters occurring only once. Sequenced material: memory CD4+ T cells sorted from blood. This sample's subset: CD45RA-negative fraction. These receptors were taken from a man between 18 and 29 years old in good health.

The count of this clone is one. CDR3 bases: TGTGCCTGGAGTGGACAGGGCCTGGGCACTGAAGCTTTCTTT. Protein: CAWSGQGLGTEAFF. V is TRBV30 and J is TRBJ1-1; TRBD1 matches at 7 bases. CDR3 length: 14 amino acids. The V gene's germline CDR1 is GTSNPN and CDR2 SVGIG (reference sequence). V was clipped by 1 base and J by 4 bases; unmatched bases: 6. The whole variable domain, filled in from reference TRBV30 and TRBJ1-1, reads SQTIHQWPATLVQPVGSPLSLECTVEGTSNPNLYWYRQAAGRGLQLLFYSVGIGQISSEVPQNLSASRPQDRQFILSSKKLLLSDSGFYLCAWSGQGLGTEAFFGQGTRLTVV.

This chain connects TRBV28 to TRBJ1-5; TRBD1 agrees at 8 bases. The CDR3 is made up of 16 amino acids. The J segment lost 6 bases and the V segment lost 7 bases, leaving 14 bases of the junction unmatched. Germline assignment: CDR1 MDHEN and CDR2 SYDVKM. The CDR3 DNA reads TGTGCCAGCACCACAAGCGCAGGGGGCCCTGGTCAGCCCCAGCATTTT. Translating gives CASTTSAGGPGQPQHF.

The chain combines TRBV5-6 with TRBJ1-1; tentative D call: TRBD1 (5 bases). The CDR3 covers 15 residues. Trimming cost V 5 bases and J 1 base, with 15 bases left between them. Per the germline V gene, CDR1 is SGHDT and CDR2 is YYEEEE. CDR3 sequence: CASSTLGHQNTEAFF. The CDR3 DNA sequence: TGTGCCAGCAGTACCCTCGGACACCAGAACACTGAAGCTTTCTTT.

In nucleotides, the CDR3 is TGTGCCAGCAGTTATCTAGATTCACCCCTCCACTTT. This gives the protein CASSYLDSPLHF. V and J are TRBV27 and TRBJ1-6, with unresolved D. The CDR3 spans 12 residues. Germline CDR1 reads MNHEY; CDR2 reads SMNVEV (reference sequence). V was cut by 4 bases and J by 8 bases, with 6 bases left in between.

V usage is TRBV2 and J usage is TRBJ2-3; possible D gene TRBD1, 6 bases. There are 14 residues in the CDR3. The ends were cut back, 3 bases at V and 3 bases at J, with 10 bases in the middle. Germline CDR1 is SNHLY and CDR2 is FYNNEI. CDR3 bases: TGTGCCAGCAGTGAGATCAGGGGAACAGATACGCAGTATTTT. Its protein is CASSEIRGTDTQYF. Using reference TRBV2 and TRBJ2-3 for the parts outside the CDR3, the full variable domain is EPEVTQTPSHQVTQMGQEVILRCVPISNHLYFYWYRQILGQKVEFLVSFYNNEISEKSEIFDDQFSVERPDGSNFTLKIRSTKLEDSAMYFCASSEIRGTDTQYFGPGTRLTVL.

This chain connects TRBV7-9 to TRBJ2-3, with D unresolved. The CDR3 has 12 amino acids. The germline V gene encodes CDR1 SEHNR and CDR2 FQNEAQ (reference sequence). The V end was cut by 1 base, the J end by 7 bases, with 6 bases between. CDR3 region: CASSLEGYTQYF. CDR3 sequence (DNA): TGTGCCAGCAGCTTAGAGGGCTATACGCAGTATTTT. The complete variable domain, with remaining parts taken from reference TRBV7-9 and TRBJ2-3, reads DTGVSQNPRHKITKRGQNVTFRCDPISEHNRLYWYRQTLGQGPEFLTYFQNEAQLEKSRLLSDRFSAERPKGSFSTLEIQRTEQGDSAMYLCASSLEGYTQYFGPGTRLTVL.

This clone was observed a handful of times. The J gene is TRBJ1-6, the V gene TRBV7-6, with 7 bases matching TRBD1. After removal of 4 bases from V and 7 bases from J, the junction contained 7 bases not matched to a gene. CDR3 size: 15 residues. Germline values: CDR1 SGHVS, CDR2 FNYEAQ. CDR3 in amino acids: CASSSRDSPNSPLHF. DNA of the CDR3: TGTGCCAGCAGCTCCCGGGACAGCCCAAATTCACCCCTCCACTTT.

Worth noting for this clone: At the DNA level, this CDR3 is encoded by other sequences in the same sample as well. The rearrangement joins TRBV29-1 to TRBJ1-1, with D hard to call. Trimming left V 4 bases short and J 1 base short, with 7 bases between. Germline V gene data show CDR1 as SQVTM and CDR2 as ANQGSEA. This CDR3 contains 12 residues. The CDR3 region has the DNA TGCAGCGTTGCGAGAGGGAACACTGAAGCTTTCTTT. It translates to CSVARGNTEAFF.